Below, one T cell receptor (beta chain) is given with its context. Antigen specificity is unknown. The data derive from a study of radiotherapy plus CTLA-4 blockade in lung cancer. At the level of the study: Patients showed objective responses in roughly 19% of cases and disease control in 31%. Notes on the study in general: Early clonal dynamics of blood T cells, together with interferon-beta, were reported as the best response predictor.

Clones were read by immunoSEQ multiplex PCR, and TCRdb kept only the in-frame ones, dropping some. The sample has tens of thousands of clones, 70% to 85% seen once. From germline, CDR1 is SGHVS and CDR2 FNYEAQ. After removal of 4 bases from V and 5 bases from J, the junction contained 8 bases not matched to a gene. CDR3 size: 15 residues. This specimen was peripheral blood, taken from a patient treated with radiotherapy plus ipilimumab. The source of this sequence is a human donor with non-small cell lung cancer who had a complete response to radiotherapy plus ipilimumab. The chain employs TRBV7-6 and TRBJ1-1, with 9 bases matching TRBD1. The CDR3 region is CASSSGTGRGTEAFF. As DNA, the CDR3 is TGTGCCAGCAGCTCCGGGACAGGGAGAGGAACTGAAGCTTTCTTT.